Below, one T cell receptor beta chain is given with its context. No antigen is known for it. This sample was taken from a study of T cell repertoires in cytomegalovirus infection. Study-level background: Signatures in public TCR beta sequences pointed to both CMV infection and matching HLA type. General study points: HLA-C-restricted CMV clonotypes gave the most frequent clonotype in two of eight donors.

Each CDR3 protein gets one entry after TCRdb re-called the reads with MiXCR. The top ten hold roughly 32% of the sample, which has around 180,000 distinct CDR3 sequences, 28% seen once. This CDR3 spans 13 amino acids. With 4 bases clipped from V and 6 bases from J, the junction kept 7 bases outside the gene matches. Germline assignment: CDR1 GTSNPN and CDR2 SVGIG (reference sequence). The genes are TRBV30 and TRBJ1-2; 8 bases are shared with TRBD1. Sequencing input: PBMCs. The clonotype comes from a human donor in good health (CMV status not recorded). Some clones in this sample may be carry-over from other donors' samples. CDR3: CAWTPDRVDGYTF. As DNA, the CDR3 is TGTGCCTGGACCCCGGACAGGGTGGATGGCTACACCTTC.